Listed here are 23 T cell receptor beta chains from one sample, sequenced in a study of blood T cells in healthy people across ages. A sample-barcoded 5' primer and a J-beta primer mix were used in a second PCR of about 7 to 12 cycles. TCRdb re-derived calls from the 5' RACE reads in MiXCR, one entry per CDR3 protein. There are 1,500,000 or so distinct CDR3 sequences in the sample; 40% to 45% occur only once, and about 4% lies in the top ten. Sequencing was done on a sample of blood. These receptors were taken from a woman aged 18-29 years in good health.

This clonotype came up many times. The chain joins TRBV18 to TRBJ2-3, with no clear D. The CDR3 covers 13 residues. Between the trimmed V and J ends, which lost 3 bases and 4 bases, there was a span of 8 bases. The germline CDR1 and CDR2 sequences are KGHSH and LQKENI. The CDR3 nucleotides read TGTGCCAGCTCACCCGCTGGTCCAGATACGCAGTATTTT. Translation gives CASSPAGPDTQYF. Supplemented by reference TRBV18 and TRBJ2-3, the full variable domain reads NAGVMQNPRHLVRRRGQEARLRCSPMKGHSHVYWYRQLPEEGLKFMVYLQKENIIDESGMPKERFSAEFPKEGPSILRIQQVVRGDSAAYFCASSPAGPDTQYFGPGTRLTVL.

The chain recombines TRBV20-1 with TRBJ1-5; 8 positions agree with TRBD1. V gave up 3 bases and J gave up 0 bases; unmatched junction bases: 7. Germline V gives CDR1 DFQATT, CDR2 SNEGSKA (reference sequence). This CDR3 region has 16 residues. The CDR3 bases are TGCAGTGCTAGTCTTACAGGGGGTCTTAGCAATCAGCCCCAGCATTTT. This gives the protein CSASLTGGLSNQPQHF.

The CDR3, as DNA: TGTGCCAGCAGCTTGACAGGGGGCCGTGAAAAACTGTTTTTT. It yields the protein CASSLTGGREKLFF. J is TRBJ1-4 and V is TRBV7-2; TRBD1 matches 10 bases. The germline V gene has CDR1 SGHTA and CDR2 FQGNSA. With 3 bases clipped from V and 7 bases from J, the junction kept 2 bases outside the gene matches. The length of the CDR3 is 14 residues.

The CDR3 sequence: CASRTGVLTEAFF. The CDR3 DNA sequence: TGTGCCAGCAGAACAGGGGTTTTAACTGAAGCTTTCTTT. The rearrangement links TRBV27 to TRBJ1-1, with 7 bases that match TRBD1. This CDR3 contains 13 residues. J lost 5 bases, V lost 6 bases, and 6 bases had no gene match. The germline CDR1 and CDR2 sequences are MNHEY and SMNVEV (reference sequence).

V usage is TRBV19 and J usage is TRBJ2-3; a possible D gene is TRBD1 (5 bases). The CDR3 is 14 amino acids. Trimming took off 2 bases at V and 2 bases at J, with 8 bases between the two ends. Germline assignment: CDR1 LNHDA and CDR2 SQIVND (reference sequence). The CDR3 sequence is CASSIMTDTDTQYF. CDR3 in DNA: TGTGCCAGTAGTATAATGACAGACACAGATACGCAGTATTTT.

CDR3 sequence reads: CSARRPLLYNEQFF. The CDR3 coding sequence is TGCAGTGCTAGACGGCCCCTACTATACAATGAGCAGTTCTTC. The V gene is TRBV20-1, the J gene TRBJ2-1; D is ambiguous. This CDR3 contains 14 residues. Germline V gene data show CDR1 as DFQATT and CDR2 as SNEGSKA (reference sequence). V was pared by 2 bases and J by 4 bases, with 12 bases between.

This clonotype was counted a few times. The chain joins TRBV28 to TRBJ2-7, with D possibly being TRBD1 (5 bases). The CDR3 is made up of 13 amino acids. V lost 5 bases and J lost 4, with 12 bases in between. CDR1 and CDR2 (germline): MDHEN, SYDVKM. The CDR3 is CASSRWGSYEQYF. CDR3 DNA sequence: TGTGCCAGCAGTCGATGGGGCTCGTACGAGCAGTACTTC.

In its sample, this clonotype was seen a few times. This chain connects TRBV6-5 to TRBJ2-5, with D tentatively TRBD1 (5 bases). Between the trimmed V and J ends, which lost 2 bases and 4 bases, there was a span of 11 bases. Germline lookup yields CDR1 MNHEY and CDR2 SVGAGI. There are 14 residues in the CDR3. Written as DNA, the CDR3 is TGTGCCAGCAGTTACCAGGCCAGGGTAGAGACCCAGTACTTC. Its translation is CASSYQARVETQYF.

The chain has TRBV27 and TRBJ2-5, with a tentative D call TRBD1 (6 bases). Germline V gives CDR1 MNHEY, CDR2 SMNVEV (reference sequence). This CDR3 comprises 14 residues. Trimming took off 4 bases at V and 1 base at J, with 10 bases between the two ends. CDR3 nucleotide sequence: TGTGCCAGCAGTTCGTGGGGGCTCCAAGAGACCCAGTACTTC. This sequence encodes CASSSWGLQETQYF.

This clonotype was picked up one time. The chain joins TRBV4-3 to TRBJ2-3; possible D gene TRBD2, 5 bases. CDR1 and CDR2 from the germline V gene are LGHNA and YSLEER. The V and J ends lost 1 base and 4 bases respectively, with 9 bases between them. The CDR3 runs 14 residues. The CDR3, as DNA: TGCGCCAGCAGCCAAGGCACTAGAGCAGATACGCAGTATTTT. Its protein is CASSQGTRADTQYF.

The chain carries TRBV12-3 or TRBV12-4 and TRBJ2-3, with TRBD2 matching over 8 bases. Unmatched junction bases numbered 3, after V lost 3 bases and J lost 1 base. CDR3 size: 15 residues. The CDR3 region is CASSFATSGTDTQYF. CDR3 coding DNA: TGTGCCAGCAGTTTTGCGACTAGCGGCACAGATACGCAGTATTTT.

The chain employs TRBV7-3 and TRBJ2-3; 7 nucleotides align to TRBD1. This CDR3 has 12 amino acids. The V and J ends lost 3 bases and 8 bases, in that order; junction bases with no gene match: 2. Germline lookup yields CDR1 SGHTA and CDR2 FQGTGA. CDR3 protein: CASSFYRGTQYF. CDR3 nucleotides: TGTGCCAGCAGCTTCTACAGGGGTACGCAGTATTTT.

At least ten counts were recorded for this clonotype. The junction departs from germline at one end; a sequencing error may be responsible. This chain joins TRBV4-2 and TRBJ2-1, with 10 bases matching TRBD1. The CDR3 totals 15 residues. CDR1 and CDR2 from the germline V gene are LGHNA and YNFKEQ. The CDR3 here is CASSQGQGDYNEQFF. The CDR3 nucleotides are TGCGCCAGCAGCCAAGGACAGGGGGACTACAATGAGCAGTTCTTC.

The rearrangement links TRBV4-2 to TRBJ1-4; D is possibly TRBD1 (5 bases). Trimming removed 6 bases from V and 7 bases from J, with 18 bases in between. There are 15 residues in the CDR3. In germline, CDR1 is LGHNA, CDR2 YNFKEQ. CDR3 sequence reads: CASSLGGAQSEKLFF. The DNA for the CDR3 is TGTGCCAGCAGTCTGGGGGGAGCTCAGAGTGAAAAACTGTTTTTT.

The rearrangement links TRBV7-2 to TRBJ1-1; TRBD1 matches at 7 bases. The CDR3 is 14 amino acids. Trimming at V came to 8 bases and at J to 1 base, leaving 7 bases not matched to a gene. The germline CDR1 and CDR2 sequences are SGHTA and FQGNSA. CDR3 in amino acids: CASGFRQGNTEAFF. DNA for the CDR3: TGTGCCAGCGGTTTCCGACAGGGGAACACTGAAGCTTTCTTT.

The rearrangement uses TRBV4-1 and TRBJ1-2; D possibly corresponds to TRBD1 (6 bases). The CDR3 sequence is 17 residues long. The germline V gene has CDR1 MGHRA and CDR2 YSYEKL. V was shortened by 4 bases and J by 3 bases, with 21 bases between the two germline ends. The CDR3 region has the DNA TGCGCCAGCAGCCTCTCAGGGACTCGCAGGGGTGACTATGGCTACACCTTC. Translating gives CASSLSGTRRGDYGYTF.

This clonotype appeared many times. V gene TRBV4-3 combines with J gene TRBJ2-7; 10 nucleotides match TRBD1. Per the germline V gene, CDR1 is LGHNA and CDR2 is YSLEER. The CDR3 sequence is 16 residues long. V trimming: 0 bases; J trimming: 3 bases; junction bases outside the gene matches: 5. CDR3 nucleotide sequence: TGCGCCAGCAGCCAAGAGGGGACAGGGGTTGTCTACGAGCAGTACTTC. Translation gives CASSQEGTGVVYEQYF.

This clonotype was seen at least ten times. The DNA for the CDR3 is TGCGCCAGCAGCCAAGAGGACTGGGGGCGGGGGGACACAGATACGCAGTATTTT. This translates into CASSQEDWGRGDTDTQYF. V gene TRBV4-3 combines with J gene TRBJ2-3, with 8 bases that match TRBD2. CDR3 length: 18 amino acids. Germline V gives CDR1 LGHNA, CDR2 YSLEER. The trim removed 0 bases at V and 2 bases at J, leaving 10 bases unmatched.

This clonotype was observed a few times. This rearrangement joins TRBV7-2 to TRBJ1-2, with TRBD1 matching 10 bases. The CDR3 runs 15 residues. CDR1 and CDR2 (germline): SGHTA, FQGNSA. The V and J ends lost 5 bases and 5 bases, in that order; junction bases with no gene match: 8. Here the CDR3 DNA reads TGTGCCAGCAGCAAGGACAGGGGGTATGGGTATGGCTACACCTTC. It is translated as CASSKDRGYGYGYTF.

This clonotype was recorded a few times. V usage is TRBV29-1 and J usage is TRBJ1-5; D possibly corresponds to TRBD1 (5 bases). V lost 3 bases to trimming and J lost 0 bases, with 9 bases between them. The germline gives CDR1 SQVTM, CDR2 ANQGSEA. The CDR3 spans 14 residues. The CDR3 spells CSVDGAYSNQPQHF. The CDR3 coding sequence is TGCAGCGTTGACGGGGCCTATAGCAATCAGCCCCAGCATTTT.

This chain links TRBV2 with TRBJ2-1; D possibly matches TRBD1 or TRBD2 (5 bases each). This CDR3 spans 13 amino acids. Germline V gene sequence: CDR1 SNHLY, CDR2 FYNNEI. The V end lost 6 bases, the J end lost 10 bases, and 16 bases lay between the germline ends. As DNA, the CDR3 is TGTGCCAGCAGACGCACCGTACGGGGCGAGCAGTTCTTC. This gives the protein CASRRTVRGEQFF.

V gene TRBV2 combines with J gene TRBJ2-7; 10 bases align to TRBD1. V was pared by 3 bases and J by 6 bases, with 11 bases of the junction left unmatched. CDR1 and CDR2 from the germline V gene are SNHLY and FYNNEI. The CDR3 extends over 16 amino acids. Here the CDR3 DNA reads TGTGCCAGCAGTGAGTTTCCGACAGGGGGCATTGTCGAGCAGTACTTC. Residues: CASSEFPTGGIVEQYF.

The V gene is TRBV4-1, the J gene TRBJ1-2, with 7 positions matching TRBD1. Trimming cost V 3 bases and J 1 base; bases outside gene matches: 20. The CDR3 covers 20 residues. CDR1 and CDR2 (germline): MGHRA, YSYEKL. In DNA, the CDR3 is TGCGCCAGCAGCCAGTTTCAGGGACAGAAAAGGATTTTAAGTAACTATGGCTACACCTTC. It encodes CASSQFQGQKRILSNYGYTF.